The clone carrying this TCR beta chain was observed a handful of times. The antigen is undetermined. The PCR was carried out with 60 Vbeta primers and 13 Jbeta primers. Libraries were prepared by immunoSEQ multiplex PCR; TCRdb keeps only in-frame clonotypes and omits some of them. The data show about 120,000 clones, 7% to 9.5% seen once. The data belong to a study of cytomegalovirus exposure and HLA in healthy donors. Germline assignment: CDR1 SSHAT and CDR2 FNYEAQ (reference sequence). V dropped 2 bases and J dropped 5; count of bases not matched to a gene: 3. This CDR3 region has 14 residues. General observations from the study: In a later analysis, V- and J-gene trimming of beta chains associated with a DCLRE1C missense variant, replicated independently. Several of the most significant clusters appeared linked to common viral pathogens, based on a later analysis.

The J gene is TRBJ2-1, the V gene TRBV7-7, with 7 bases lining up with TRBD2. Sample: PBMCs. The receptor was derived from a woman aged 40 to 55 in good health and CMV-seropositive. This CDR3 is CASSLQRGHNEQFF. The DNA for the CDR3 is TGTGCCAGCAGCTTACAGCGGGGTCACAATGAGCAGTTCTTC.